This entry is about one T cell receptor beta chain. V lost 1 base and J lost 0, with 7 bases in between. The CDR3 sequence is 15 residues long. Looked up from germline, CDR1 is MNHNS and CDR2 is SASEGT. The data derive from a study of technical replicates of blood from several donors. Assay used: immunoSEQ multiplex PCR; TCRdb lists only in-frame clones, some missing. This table has roughly 15,000 clones, around 87% appearing once. The genes are TRBV6-1 and TRBJ2-1, with D maybe TRBD1 (5 bases). Sequenced input: PBMCs. This TCR came from a human donor in good health. The CDR3 DNA reads TGTGCCAGCAGTGAAGTGCAGGGCTCCTACAATGAGCAGTTCTTC. This codes for CASSEVQGSYNEQFF.